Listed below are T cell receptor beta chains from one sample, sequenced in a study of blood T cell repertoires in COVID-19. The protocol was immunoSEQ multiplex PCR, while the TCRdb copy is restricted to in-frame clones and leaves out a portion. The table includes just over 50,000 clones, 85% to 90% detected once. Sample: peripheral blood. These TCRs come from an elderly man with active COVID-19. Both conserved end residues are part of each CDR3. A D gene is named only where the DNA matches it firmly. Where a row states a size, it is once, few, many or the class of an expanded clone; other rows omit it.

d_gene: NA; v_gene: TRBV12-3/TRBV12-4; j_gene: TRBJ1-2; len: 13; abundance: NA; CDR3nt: TGTGCCATCAACGGAGGGCTAACCTATGGCTACACCTTC; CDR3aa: CAINGGLTYGYTF
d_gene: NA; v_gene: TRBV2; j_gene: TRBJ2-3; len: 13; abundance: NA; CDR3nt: TGTGCCACCAGGGAGGCTGGCACAGATACGCAGTATTTT; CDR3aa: CATREAGTDTQYF
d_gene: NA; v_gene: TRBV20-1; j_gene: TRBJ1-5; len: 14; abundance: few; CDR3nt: TGCAGTGCTAGTCGACCAGGGAACAATCAGCCCCAGCATTTT; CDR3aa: CSASRPGNNQPQHF
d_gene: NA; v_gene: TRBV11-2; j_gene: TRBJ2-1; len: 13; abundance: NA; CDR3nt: TGTGCCAGCAGCTTAGGGGGACTCGGTGAGCAGTTCTTC; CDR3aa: CASSLGGLGEQFF
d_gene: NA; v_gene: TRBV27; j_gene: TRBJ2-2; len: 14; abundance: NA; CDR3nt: TGTGCCAGCAGACTGTTTAGCCCCACCGGGGAGCTGTTTTTT; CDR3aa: CASRLFSPTGELFF
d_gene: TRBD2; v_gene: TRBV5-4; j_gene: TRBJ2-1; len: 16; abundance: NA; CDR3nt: TGTGCCAGCAGCTACCCTAGCGGGGTCGGGTCCAATGAGCAGTTCTTC; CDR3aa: CASSYPSGVGSNEQFF
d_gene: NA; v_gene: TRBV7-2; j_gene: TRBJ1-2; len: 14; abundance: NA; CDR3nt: TGTGCCAGCAGCTTAGGTCAGGGGAACTATGGCTACACCTTC; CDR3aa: CASSLGQGNYGYTF
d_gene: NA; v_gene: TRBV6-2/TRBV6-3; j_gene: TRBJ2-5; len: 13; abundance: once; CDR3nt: TGTGCCAGCAGCGTACCGTCCAGGGAGACCCAGTACTTC; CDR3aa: CASSVPSRETQYF
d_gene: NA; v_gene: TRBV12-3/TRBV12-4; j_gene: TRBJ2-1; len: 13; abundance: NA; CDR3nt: TGTGCCAGCAGTCCTAGGAGATACAATGAGCAGTTCTTC; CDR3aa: CASSPRRYNEQFF
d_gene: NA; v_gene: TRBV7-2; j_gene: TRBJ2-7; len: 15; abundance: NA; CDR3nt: TGTGCCAGCAGCTTAGGCGGGAATCAACCCTACGAGCAGTACTTC; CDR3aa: CASSLGGNQPYEQYF
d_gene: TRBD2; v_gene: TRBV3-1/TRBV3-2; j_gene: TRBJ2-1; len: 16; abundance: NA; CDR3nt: TGTGCCAGCACACTAGCGGGAGGTGGCTCCTACAATGAGCAGTTCTTC; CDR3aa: CASTLAGGGSYNEQFF
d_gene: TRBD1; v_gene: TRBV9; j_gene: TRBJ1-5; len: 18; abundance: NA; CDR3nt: TGTGCCAGCAGCGTCCGGGACAGTGGCCCGGGTAGCAATCAGCCCCAGCATTTT; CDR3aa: CASSVRDSGPGSNQPQHF
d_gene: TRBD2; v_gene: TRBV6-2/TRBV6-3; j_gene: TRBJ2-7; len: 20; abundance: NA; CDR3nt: TGTGCCAGCAGTTACGACGTATCGGGGACTAGCGGGAGGGGAGCCTACGAGCAGTACTTC; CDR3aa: CASSYDVSGTSGRGAYEQYF
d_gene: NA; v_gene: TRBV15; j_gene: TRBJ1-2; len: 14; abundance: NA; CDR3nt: TGTGCCACCAGCAGAGAACAGGCCGTCTATGGCTACACCTTC; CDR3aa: CATSREQAVYGYTF
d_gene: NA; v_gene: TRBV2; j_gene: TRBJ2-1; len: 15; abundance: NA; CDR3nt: TGTGCCAGCAGTGAAGAAGGGAGCTCCTACAATGAGCAGTTCTTC; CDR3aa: CASSEEGSSYNEQFF
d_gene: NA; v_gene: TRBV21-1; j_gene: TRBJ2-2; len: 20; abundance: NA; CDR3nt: TGTGCCAGCAGACCGGGACGGGGTTTTCGGGAACAGGGGAACACCGGGGAGCTGTTTTTT; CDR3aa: CASRPGRGFREQGNTGELFF
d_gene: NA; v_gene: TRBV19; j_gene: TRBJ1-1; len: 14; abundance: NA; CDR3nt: TGTGCCAACCCGATTAGGGCGGGATTCACTGAAGCTTTCTTT; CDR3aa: CANPIRAGFTEAFF
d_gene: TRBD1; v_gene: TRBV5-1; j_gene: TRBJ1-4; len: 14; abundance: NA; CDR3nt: TGCGCCAGCAGCTACCGGGACAGGGACGAAAAACTGTTTTTT; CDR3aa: CASSYRDRDEKLFF
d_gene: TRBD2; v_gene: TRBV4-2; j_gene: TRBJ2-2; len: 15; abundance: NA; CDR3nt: TGTGCCAGCAGCCCCGATAGCGGGAGTACCGGGGAGCTGTTTTTT; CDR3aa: CASSPDSGSTGELFF
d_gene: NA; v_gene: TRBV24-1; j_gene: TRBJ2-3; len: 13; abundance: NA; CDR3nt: TGTGCCACCAGTGAGGGGGCGGCAGATACGCAGTATTTT; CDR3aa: CATSEGAADTQYF
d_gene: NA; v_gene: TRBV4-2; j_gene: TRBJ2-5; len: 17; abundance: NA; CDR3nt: TGTGCCAGCAGCCAAGGGGCGGGGGTAGGGGGGAAAGAGACCCAGTACTTC; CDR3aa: CASSQGAGVGGKETQYF
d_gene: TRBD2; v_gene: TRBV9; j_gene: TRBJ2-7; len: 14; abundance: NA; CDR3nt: TGTGCCAGCAGCCACGCGGGGGAGCACTACGAGCAGTACTTC; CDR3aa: CASSHAGEHYEQYF
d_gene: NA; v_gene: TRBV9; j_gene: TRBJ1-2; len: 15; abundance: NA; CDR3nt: TGTGCCAGCAGCGTAGACGTCAGGGATTCATATGGCTACACCTTC; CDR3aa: CASSVDVRDSYGYTF
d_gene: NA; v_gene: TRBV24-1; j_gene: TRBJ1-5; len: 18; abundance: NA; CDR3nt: TGTGCCACCAGTGATTTAAGCGAGCAGGGTCTTTGCAATCAGCCCCAGCATTTT; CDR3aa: CATSDLSEQGLCNQPQHF
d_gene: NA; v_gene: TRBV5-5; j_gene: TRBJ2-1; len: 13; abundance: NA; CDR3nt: TGTGCCAGCAGCACTCGGGGTATCGATGAGCAGTTCTTC; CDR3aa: CASSTRGIDEQFF
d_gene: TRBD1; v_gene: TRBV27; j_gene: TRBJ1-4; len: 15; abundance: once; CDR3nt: TGTGCCAGCAGCGAGACGACAGGGATGGATGAAAAACTGTTTTTT; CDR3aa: CASSETTGMDEKLFF
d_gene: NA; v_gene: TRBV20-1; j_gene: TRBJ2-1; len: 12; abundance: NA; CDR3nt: TGCAGTGCTAGTGCCAGCCTCGGGGAGCAGTTCTTC; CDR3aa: CSASASLGEQFF
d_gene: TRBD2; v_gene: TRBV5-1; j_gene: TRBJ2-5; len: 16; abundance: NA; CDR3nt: TGCGCCAGCAGGCCAAAGTTAGCGGGAGGGCAAGAGACCCAGTACTTC; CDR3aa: CASRPKLAGGQETQYF
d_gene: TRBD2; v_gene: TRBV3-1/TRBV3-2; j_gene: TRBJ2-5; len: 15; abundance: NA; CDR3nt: TGTGCCAGCAGCCACAGCGGGACTAGTAGCTCGCAGCCGCACTTC; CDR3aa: CASSHSGTSSSQPHF